What follows describes a single T cell receptor (beta chain). What it recognizes is unknown. This specimen includes other DNA sequences encoding the same CDR3. The data stem from a study of shared clonotypes between healthy human individuals. Sequencing was performed with immunoSEQ multiplex PCR; in TCRdb, only in-frame clones are kept and a portion is missing. The sample shows around 2.1 million clones, 90% to 95% of them seen only once. Germline V gene lookup returns CDR1 SGDLS and CDR2 YYNGEE. This CDR3 contains 14 residues. Trimming stripped 2 bases from V and 4 bases from J, with 13 bases between. CD45RO-negative cells were positively selected for CCR7, leaving out terminally differentiated effector memory CD45RA+ cells. Study outcomes and limitations: A handful of donors showed sharing of about 4.6% of naive CD4 clonotypes.

The chain is built from TRBV9 and TRBJ2-7; D possibly corresponds to TRBD1 (6 bases). Sample: naive CD8+ T cells from PBMCs. The sequence derives from a man aged 18 to 29 in good health. Some clones in this sample may be carry-over from other donors' samples. CDR3 region: CASSVGAEQYEQYF. CDR3 sequence (DNA): TGTGCCAGCAGCGTGGGGGCAGAACAATACGAGCAGTACTTC.